This TCR beta chain was obtained from a study of T-cell memory formation after mild COVID-19 (dated by TCRdb to 2020 to 2022). Context from the whole study: TCR sequence clusters from the two donors were found to be largely donor specific. Two young, previously healthy adult volunteers made up the cohort, one male and one female. T-cell clones expanding and contracting after mild COVID-19 in a couple of donors were tracked by longitudinal TCRalpha and TCRbeta repertoire sequencing. Results and caveats for the whole study, not just this receptor: The detection of some responding clones in pre-infection memory suggests that pre-existing cross-reactive memory T cells joined the SARS-CoV-2 response. Contracting CD4+ clones were found mainly in CM and EM memory subsets, while CD8+ clones were enriched in EMRA. The study included only two mild cases, and larger cohorts that include severe cases with pre-infection samples were judged to be necessary. The second-wave clones that peaked on day 37 were not confirmed to be SARS-CoV-2 specific. From day 15 to 85, contracting clones showed balanced CD4/CD8 phenotypes, whereas a second wave of clones that expanded from day 15 to 37 leaned towards CD4+.

According to the germline V gene (reference sequence), CDR1 reads DFQATT and CDR2 reads SNEGSKA. From its cysteine to its phenylalanine, the CDR3 spans 11 amino acids. Only the CDR3 DNA is retained, 33 bases long and in frame from the first base. V loses 7 bases, J loses 5 bases, and the germline ends lie 8 bases apart. As for this clonotype: Its binding antigen is unknown. No quality values exist for individual bases; no much larger clone is one base distant.

TCRdb names Illumina NovaSeq 6000 as the instrument used. cDNA libraries for TCRalpha and TCRbeta were prepared by 5'RACE using constant-segment primers, with sample barcodes and unique molecular identifiers added. RNA was extracted from every sample with Trizol reagent. Library amplification was performed in two PCR steps, and a second sample barcode and Illumina TruSeq adapters were introduced in the second step. Libraries were sequenced on an Illumina NovaSeq with 2 x 150 bp paired-end reads. Regarding the original processing steps: The reads were demultiplexed and collapsed into UMI-guided consensus sequences using migec v1.2.7. Using mixcr v2.1.11, the UMI consensuses were aligned to TRA and TRB V and J templates and assembled into clonotypes. Clonotypes were classified as expanded or contracted when called significant by both edgeR and NoisET, with noise models trained on biological replicates. For edgeR calls, the thresholds were a false discovery rate-adjusted p below 0.01 and a log2 fold-change of 1. As an exploratory analysis of dynamics, PCA with hierarchical clustering was applied to max-normalized trajectories of the 1000 most abundant clonotypes. The CD4 or CD8 phenotype of responding clones was assigned using the separately sequenced CD4+ and CD8+ repertoires. Clones were called with MiXCR by TCRdb after fastp trimmed the public reads at Q25, and only in-frame beta chains were retained. A single entry per CDR3 protein holds the most common genes and DNA from its merged rows. These V and J calls are TCRdb output, not the study's own analysis. In all, the sample holds 250,000 to 400,000 distinct CDR3 sequences, and 14% of those were seen once. The top ten hold around 20% of the sample.

PBMCs were isolated by Ficoll-Paque density gradient centrifugation. The TCR sequence derives from a man aged 18 to 29 who had mild COVID-19 (a few samples of this study predate the infection). The sample titles of this study are shuffled in the database, so cell type and time point are left out; the donor was told from shared clones. The source material was PBMCs or a T cell subset sorted from them (not recorded which). This chain joins TRBV20-1 to TRBJ1-4; the D gene lacks a confident call. The nucleotides are TGCAGTGGGACGGTGAATGAAAAACTGTTTTTT. Its protein reads: CSGTVNEKLFF.